This T cell receptor beta chain was identified in a study of blood T cell repertoires in COVID-19. CDR1 is MNHEY and CDR2 is SMNVEV in the germline V gene (reference sequence). Trimming at V came to 5 bases and at J to 6 bases, leaving 9 bases not matched to a gene. The CDR3 extends over 14 amino acids. Repertoires were generated with immunoSEQ multiplex PCR, while TCRdb's copy carries only in-frame clones and drops some. The sample comprises under 200,000 clones, roughly 90% of which are singletons, and approximately 0.56% rests with the top ten. Sequencing was done on a sample of peripheral blood. This chain joins TRBV27 and TRBJ1-2, with 7 bases matching TRBD1. This receptor was identified in a man in his fifties or sixties with acute or convalescent COVID-19. For the CDR3, the DNA is TGTGCCAGCAGTCACCGGACAGGATTCGATGGCTACACCTTC. It encodes CASSHRTGFDGYTF.